These 22 T cell receptor beta chains came from one sample sequenced in a study of blood T cell repertoires in COVID-19. Sequenced by immunoSEQ multiplex PCR; TCRdb stores in-frame clones only, minus some. Counted here are over 300,000 clones, 87% occurring once; the ten biggest clones make up under 6%. Material: PBMCs or T cells enriched from blood (not recorded which). The receptors shown here come from a woman aged 30 to 39 who had recovered from COVID-19.

The chain employs TRBV19 and TRBJ2-3, with TRBD2 matching over 9 bases. This CDR3 is built from 16 residues. V dropped 0 bases and J dropped 4; count of bases not matched to a gene: 5. The V gene's germline CDR1 is LNHDA and CDR2 SQIVND (reference sequence). CDR3 coding DNA: TGTGCCAGTAGTATAGATGCGGGGGGGGTCGCAGATACGCAGTATTTT. It is translated as CASSIDAGGVADTQYF.

A note on this clone: Different DNA sequences within this sample yield the same CDR3. J is TRBJ1-1 and V is TRBV5-4; possibly TRBD1 for D (5 bases). Trimming stripped 0 bases from V and 1 base from J, with 7 bases between. The germline gives CDR1 SGHNT, CDR2 YYREEE (reference sequence). This CDR3 has 14 residues. The CDR3: CASSLGQTNTEAFF. For the CDR3, the DNA is TGTGCCAGCAGCTTGGGACAGACGAACACTGAAGCTTTCTTT.

V gene TRBV9 combines with J gene TRBJ2-1; 10 nucleotides line up with TRBD2. The CDR3 is made up of 15 amino acids. Germline assignment: CDR1 SGDLS and CDR2 YYNGEE. Trimming at V came to 1 base and at J to 6 bases, leaving 4 bases not matched to a gene. The CDR3 loop reads CASSVWASGGNEQFF. CDR3 bases: TGTGCCAGCAGCGTATGGGCTAGCGGGGGCAATGAGCAGTTCTTC.

This rearrangement joins TRBV6-5 to TRBJ1-4; 10 nucleotides align to TRBD1. The length of the CDR3 is 14 residues. Germline CDR1 reads MNHEY; CDR2 reads SVGAGI. V lost 9 bases to trimming and J lost 8 bases; unmatched junction nucleotides: 9. CDR3 DNA sequence: TGTGCCAGTGCCATTCGGACAGGGGGGGAAAAACTGTTTTTT. Translating gives CASAIRTGGEKLFF.

The rearrangement links TRBV29-1 to TRBJ2-5; 8 nucleotides align to TRBD1. CDR3 length: 11 residues. Germline V gives CDR1 SQVTM, CDR2 ANQGSEA. Unmatched junction bases numbered 3, after V lost 8 bases and J lost 4 bases. For the CDR3, the DNA is TGCAGCTTGGACAGGGCAGAGACCCAGTACTTC. Its protein is CSLDRAETQYF.

The V and J genes are TRBV2 and TRBJ2-3; D gene unclear. The CDR3 extends over 14 amino acids. Germline loops: CDR1 SNHLY, CDR2 FYNNEI. Trimming removed 6 bases at V and 0 bases at J, with 10 bases between. This chain's CDR3 is CASSPSTSTDTQYF. CDR3 sequence (DNA): TGTGCCAGCAGCCCCTCTACTAGCACAGATACGCAGTATTTT.

The chain employs TRBV19 and TRBJ1-2; D remains ambiguous. Germline V lookup: CDR1 LNHDA, CDR2 SQIVND (reference sequence). V gave up 6 bases and J gave up 4 bases, with 15 bases separating them. CDR3 length equals 14 residues. The CDR3 spells CASSNPGSLYGYTF. The DNA for the CDR3 is TGTGCCAGTAGCAATCCCGGGTCTCTCTATGGCTACACCTTC. Variable domain in full (rest from reference TRBV19 and TRBJ1-2): DGGITQSPKYLFRKEGQNVTLSCEQNLNHDAMYWYRQDPGQGLRLIYYSQIVNDFQKGDIAEGYSVSREKKESFPLTVTSAQKNPTAFYLCASSNPGSLYGYTFGSGTRLTVV.

V gene TRBV6-2 or TRBV6-3 combines with J gene TRBJ2-2; perhaps TRBD2 as D (6 bases). This CDR3 comprises 15 residues. The germline V gene has CDR1 MNHEY and CDR2 SVGEGT. Trimming pared 4 bases from V and 5 bases from J, leaving 14 bases between. The chain's CDR3 is CASSFRRDGTGELFF. CDR3 coding DNA: TGTGCCAGCAGTTTCAGGAGGGATGGTACCGGGGAGCTGTTTTTT.

V is TRBV5-5 and J is TRBJ2-2; TRBD1 aligns across 7 bases. Trimming removed 3 bases from V and 3 bases from J; junction bases left unmatched: 5. The CDR3 has 15 amino acids. The germline V gene encodes CDR1 SGHKS and CDR2 YYEKEE (reference sequence). CDR3: CASSSDREYTGELFF. The CDR3 DNA reads as TGTGCCAGCAGCTCCGACAGGGAATACACCGGGGAGCTGTTTTTT.

The chain recombines TRBV2 with TRBJ1-2; TRBD1 aligns across 8 bases. The CDR3 covers 15 residues. Looked up from germline, CDR1 is SNHLY and CDR2 is FYNNEI. The ends lost 5 bases at V and 7 bases at J; junction bases unmatched: 12. The CDR3: CASSPLGQGISGYTF. CDR3 bases: TGTGCCAGCAGTCCCCTAGGACAGGGAATCAGTGGCTACACCTTC.

The chain uses TRBV20-1 and TRBJ1-1, with TRBD1 matching over 7 bases. The CDR3 has 11 amino acids. The junction had 6 bases not matched to a gene; V was cut back by 5 bases and J by 9 bases. Looked up from germline, CDR1 is DFQATT and CDR2 is SNEGSKA (reference sequence). The DNA for the CDR3 is TGCAGTGCTCGGGGACAGTCAAAAGCTTTCTTT. Translated, it gives CSARGQSKAFF.

The CDR3 protein is CASSYGQNYEQYF. Written as DNA, the CDR3 is TGTGCCAGCAGCTACGGACAGAACTACGAGCAGTACTTC. This chain links TRBV13 with TRBJ2-7, with a possible D match to TRBD1 (6 bases). The V gene's germline CDR1 is PRHDT and CDR2 FYEKMQ (reference sequence). V was pared by 4 bases and J by 3 bases, with 10 bases between. The CDR3 extends over 13 amino acids.

The CDR3 coding sequence is TGTGCCTGGAGTCACGCGGGGAACAATCAGCCCCAGCATTTT. Amino acid sequence: CAWSHAGNNQPQHF. The chain couples TRBV30 to TRBJ1-5; D gene unclear. The CDR3 contains 14 residues. CDR1 and CDR2 (germline): GTSNPN, SVGIG (reference sequence). Trimming took 2 bases from V and 3 from J, leaving 11 bases between them.

This clone was detected only once. This chain connects TRBV5-4 to TRBJ1-5; tentative D call: TRBD1 (5 bases). Germline loops: CDR1 SGHNT, CDR2 YYREEE (reference sequence). V lost 1 base and J lost 6, with 14 bases in between. CDR3 size: 15 residues. DNA of the CDR3: TGTGCCAGCAGCTTGTGGGGGGGAGTAGGTCAGCCCCAGCATTTT. It specifies CASSLWGGVGQPQHF. The full variable domain, rest sourced from reference TRBV5-4 and TRBJ1-5, is ETGVTQSPTHLIKTRGQQVTLRCSSQSGHNTVSWYQQALGQGPQFIFQYYREEENGRGNFPPRFSGLQFPNYSSELNVNALELDDSALYLCASSLWGGVGQPQHFGDGTRLSIL.

V gene TRBV28 combines with J gene TRBJ2-7, with 7 positions matching TRBD2. The CDR3 spans 13 residues. V was pared by 5 bases and J by 5 bases, with 6 bases of the junction left unmatched. CDR1 is MDHEN and CDR2 is SYDVKM in the germline V gene. The CDR3, as DNA: TGTGCCAGCAGTGGGCGGCGGGGGAACGAGCAGTACTTC. Protein product: CASSGRRGNEQYF.

The chain joins TRBV29-1 to TRBJ1-2; D remains unclear. Germline lookup yields CDR1 SQVTM and CDR2 ANQGSEA. This CDR3 is 13 amino acids long. Trimming shortened V by 7 bases and J by 1 base, and 13 bases separated the two germline ends. The CDR3 DNA reads TGCAGCGCACCTGGAGGCATTAACTATGGCTACACCTTC. It codes for CSAPGGINYGYTF.

The rearrangement joins TRBV10-1 to TRBJ2-5; 8 bases are a match to TRBD1. CDR3 length: 17 residues. Germline V gene data show CDR1 as WNHNN and CDR2 as SYGVQD (reference sequence). The J segment lost 2 bases and the V segment lost 0 bases, leaving 8 bases of the junction unmatched. CDR3 residues: CASSESAGTGKQETQYF. CDR3 bases: TGCGCCAGCAGTGAGTCGGCCGGGACAGGCAAACAAGAGACCCAGTACTTC.

The genes are TRBV4-3 and TRBJ1-4; D may be TRBD1 (6 bases). The CDR3 consists of 13 residues. Germline loops: CDR1 LGHNA, CDR2 YSLEER. V was cut by 4 bases and J by 6 bases, with 9 bases left in between. The CDR3, as DNA: TGCGCCAGCAGCCCCTGGACAGATGAAAAACTGTTTTTT. As protein: CASSPWTDEKLFF.

This CDR3 reads CASSTMPGQGASGYTF. The CDR3 DNA sequence: TGTGCCAGTAGTACCATGCCGGGACAGGGGGCGAGTGGCTACACCTTC. The chain uses TRBV19 and TRBJ1-2, with TRBD1 matching over 12 bases. Losses at the gene ends were 4 bases for V and 7 bases for J; bases not matched to a gene: 10. CDR1 is LNHDA, CDR2 SQIVND, per germline (reference sequence). CDR3 length: 16 amino acids.

The rearrangement joins TRBV6-1 to TRBJ2-1, with 10 bases identical to TRBD2. Germline-derived CDR1 and CDR2 are MNHNS and SASEGT. The CDR3 sequence is 14 residues long. With 2 bases clipped from V and 9 bases from J, the junction kept 4 bases outside the gene matches. CDR3 nucleotide sequence: TGTGCCAGCAGTGAATTAGCGGGGGGAGGTGAGCAGTTCTTC. This gives the protein CASSELAGGGEQFF.

The rearrangement links TRBV18 to TRBJ2-1; weak D call: TRBD2 (6 bases). From germline, CDR1 is KGHSH and CDR2 LQKENI. V was pared by 6 bases and J by 5 bases, with 17 bases between. The CDR3 is made up of 15 amino acids. The CDR3 DNA follows: TGTGCCAGCTCCTACGGGCGGGGAGGAGACAATGAGCAGTTCTTC. As protein: CASSYGRGGDNEQFF.

The rearrangement joins TRBV5-1 to TRBJ1-1; tentatively, D is TRBD1 (6 bases). The CDR3 is made up of 15 amino acids. The germline V gene encodes CDR1 SGHRS and CDR2 YFSETQ. The germline V and J ends were trimmed by 2 bases and 1 base, with 12 bases remaining between them. The CDR3 DNA is TGCGCCAGCAGCTTTGCAGGGGACAAGAACACTGAAGCTTTCTTT. Its translation is CASSFAGDKNTEAFF.